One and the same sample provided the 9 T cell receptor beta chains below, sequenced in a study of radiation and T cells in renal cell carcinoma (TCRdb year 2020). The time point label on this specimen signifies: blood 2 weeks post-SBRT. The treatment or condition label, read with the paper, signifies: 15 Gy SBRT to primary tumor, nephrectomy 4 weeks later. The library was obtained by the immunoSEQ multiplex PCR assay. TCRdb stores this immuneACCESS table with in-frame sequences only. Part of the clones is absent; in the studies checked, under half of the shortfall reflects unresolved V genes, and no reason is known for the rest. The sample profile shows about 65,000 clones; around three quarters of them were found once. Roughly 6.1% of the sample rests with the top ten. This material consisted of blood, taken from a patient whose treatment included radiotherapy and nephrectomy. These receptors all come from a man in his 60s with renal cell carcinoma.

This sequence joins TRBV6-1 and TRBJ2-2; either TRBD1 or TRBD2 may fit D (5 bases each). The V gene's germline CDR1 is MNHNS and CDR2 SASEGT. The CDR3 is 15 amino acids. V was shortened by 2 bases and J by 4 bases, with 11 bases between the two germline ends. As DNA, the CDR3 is TGTGCCAGCAGTGAAACACAGGCGGGCACCGGGGAGCTGTTTTTT. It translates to CASSETQAGTGELFF.

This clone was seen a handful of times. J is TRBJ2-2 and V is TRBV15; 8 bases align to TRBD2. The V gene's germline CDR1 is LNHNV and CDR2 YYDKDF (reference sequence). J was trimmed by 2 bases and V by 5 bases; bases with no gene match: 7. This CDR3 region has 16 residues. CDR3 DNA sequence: TGTGCCACCAGCCAGGAGCTAGCGGGTAACACCGGGGAGCTGTTTTTT. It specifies CATSQELAGNTGELFF. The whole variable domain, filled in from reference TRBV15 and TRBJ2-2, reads DAMVIQNPRYQVTQFGKPVTLSCSQTLNHNVMYWYQQKSSQAPKLLFHYYDKDFNNEADTPDNFQSRRPNTSFCFLDIRSPGLGDTAMYLCATSQELAGNTGELFFGEGSRLTVL.

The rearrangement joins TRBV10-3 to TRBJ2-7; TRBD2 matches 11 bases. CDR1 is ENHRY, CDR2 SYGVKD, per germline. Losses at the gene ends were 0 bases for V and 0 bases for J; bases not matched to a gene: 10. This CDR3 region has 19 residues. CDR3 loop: CAISESLGSGGESSYEQYF. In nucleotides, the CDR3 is TGTGCCATCAGTGAGTCGCTGGGTAGCGGGGGGGAAAGCTCCTACGAGCAGTACTTC.

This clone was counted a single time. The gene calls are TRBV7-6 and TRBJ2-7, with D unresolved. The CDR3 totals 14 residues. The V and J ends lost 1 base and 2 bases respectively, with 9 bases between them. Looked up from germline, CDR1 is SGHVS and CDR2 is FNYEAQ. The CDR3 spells CASSLGSVAYEQYF. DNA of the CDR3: TGTGCCAGCAGCTTAGGGTCCGTCGCCTACGAGCAGTACTTC.

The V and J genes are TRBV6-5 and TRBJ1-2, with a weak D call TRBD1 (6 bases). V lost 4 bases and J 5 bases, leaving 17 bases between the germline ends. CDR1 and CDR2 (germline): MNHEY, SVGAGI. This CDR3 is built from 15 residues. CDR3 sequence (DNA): TGTGCCAGCAGTTCAACAGGGAGTGATGGGTATGGCTACACCTTC. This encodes CASSSTGSDGYGYTF.

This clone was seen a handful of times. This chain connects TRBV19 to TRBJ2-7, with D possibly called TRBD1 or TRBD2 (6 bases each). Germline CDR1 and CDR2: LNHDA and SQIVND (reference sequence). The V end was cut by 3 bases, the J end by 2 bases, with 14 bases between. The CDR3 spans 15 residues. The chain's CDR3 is CASSIAGHSTYEQYF. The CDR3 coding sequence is TGTGCCAGTAGTATCGCGGGACACTCAACCTACGAGCAGTACTTC.

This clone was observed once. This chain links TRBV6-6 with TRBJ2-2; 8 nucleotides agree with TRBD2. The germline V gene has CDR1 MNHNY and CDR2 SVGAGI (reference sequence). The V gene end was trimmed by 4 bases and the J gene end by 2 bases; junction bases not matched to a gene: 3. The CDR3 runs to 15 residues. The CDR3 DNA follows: TGTGCCAGCAGTTTACTAGCGGATAACACCGGGGAGCTGTTTTTT. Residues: CASSLLADNTGELFF.

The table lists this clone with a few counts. CDR3 residues: CASTRTSGGAGDTQYF. The CDR3 bases are TGTGCCAGCACCAGGACTAGCGGGGGGGCCGGGGATACGCAGTATTTT. The rearrangement uses TRBV7-2 and TRBJ2-3; 15 nucleotides agree with TRBD2. The V gene end was trimmed by 7 bases and the J gene end by 6 bases; junction bases not matched to a gene: 8. There are 16 residues in the CDR3. Germline CDR1 and CDR2: SGHTA and FQGNSA.

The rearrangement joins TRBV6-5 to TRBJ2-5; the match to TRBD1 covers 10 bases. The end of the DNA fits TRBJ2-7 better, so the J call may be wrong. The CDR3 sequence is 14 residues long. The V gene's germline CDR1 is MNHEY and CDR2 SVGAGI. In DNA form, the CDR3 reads TGTGCCAGCAGCCTGGGACAGGGGTTCTACGAGCAGTACTTC. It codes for CASSLGQGFYEQYF.